This is a list of T cell receptor beta chains from one sample in a study of cytomegalovirus exposure and HLA in healthy donors. Repertoires were generated with immunoSEQ multiplex PCR, while TCRdb's copy carries only in-frame clones and drops some. The sample has about 63,000 clones, about 90% seen once. Sequenced sample: PBMCs. All receptors derive from a woman between 18 and 30 years old in good health and CMV-seronegative. The conserved cysteine and the conserved F or W are not part of the CDR3 here. Fields, in order: V gene, clone size, CDR3 protein. Size values are once, few and many counts, or a class for expanded clones, and some rows have none.

V gene: TRBV15
clone size: once
CDR3 protein: ATSRSPRDRQETQY

V gene: TRBV29-1
clone size: NA
CDR3 protein: SVRSGRLAIY

V gene: TRBV27
clone size: NA
CDR3 protein: ASSFGGSGANVLT

V gene: TRBV20-1
clone size: NA
CDR3 protein: SARHNEGYT

V gene: TRBV6-1
clone size: NA
CDR3 protein: ASSAWAYGGYT

V gene: TRBV19
clone size: NA
CDR3 protein: ASSPRQQGSGNTIY

V gene: TRBV28
clone size: NA
CDR3 protein: ASRGTSGATLYEQY

V gene: TRBV10-3
clone size: NA
CDR3 protein: AISAGESNEKLF

V gene: TRBV5-1
clone size: few
CDR3 protein: ASTIGANTGELF

V gene: TRBV28
clone size: few
CDR3 protein: ASSTPAGYEQY

V gene: TRBV6-6
clone size: NA
CDR3 protein: ASSYTGVPDTQY

V gene: TRBV5-1
clone size: NA
CDR3 protein: ASSSNPPTSGVETQY

V gene: TRBV28
clone size: NA
CDR3 protein: ASSLPTGGVGYGYT

V gene: TRBV6-5
clone size: NA
CDR3 protein: ASSYSVTRRSETQY

V gene: TRBV28
clone size: NA
CDR3 protein: ASSKRRGQVLSGANVLT

V gene: TRBV5-1
clone size: NA
CDR3 protein: ASSVSGAGELF

V gene: TRBV6-6
clone size: NA
CDR3 protein: ASTKQREGSYEQY

V gene: TRBV4-2
clone size: NA
CDR3 protein: ASSQGLGTDTYNEQF

V gene: TRBV5-6
clone size: NA
CDR3 protein: ASSLATGGLLWANVLT

V gene: TRBV15
clone size: few
CDR3 protein: ATSREGGANYGYT

V gene: TRBV7-8
clone size: NA
CDR3 protein: ASSSRQAPRGYT

V gene: TRBV5-1
clone size: NA
CDR3 protein: ASSVGRDQETQY

V gene: TRBV30
clone size: NA
CDR3 protein: AWGTGRGFDEQY

V gene: TRBV10-2
clone size: NA
CDR3 protein: ASSVRERNEQY

V gene: TRBV6-6
clone size: NA
CDR3 protein: ASNPTGNYEQY

V gene: TRBV18
clone size: NA
CDR3 protein: ASSTWEPGNTGELF